The rows below give T cell receptor beta chains drawn from one sample of a study of radiation and T cells in renal cell carcinoma. TCRdb's table, derived via immunoSEQ multiplex PCR, lists solely in-frame clones and lacks some. The sample lists 60,000 to 65,000 clones, around 78% occurring once. Material: blood, obtained from a patient whose treatment included radiotherapy and nephrectomy. These receptors originate from a man in his sixties with renal cell carcinoma. Each CDR3 is given without its conserved first and last residue.

j_gene	len	v_gene	CDR3aa
TRBJ2-7	13	TRBV7-6	ASSPSGGASAEQY
TRBJ1-4	12	TRBV25-1	ASSLTGGWEKLF
TRBJ2-3	10	TRBV5-4	ASSLWGDTQY
TRBJ1-4	14	TRBV19	ASSRRLGTTNEKLF
TRBJ1-2	10	TRBV19	ASSARDRIYT
TRBJ1-2	12	TRBV6-1	ASSEQEFIGGYT
TRBJ2-5	12	TRBV7-8	ASSFGQGQETQY
TRBJ2-1	13	TRBV7-2	ASSFGVRTYNEQF
TRBJ1-6	12	TRBV6-1	ASSERLENSPLH
TRBJ2-1	13	TRBV11-3	ASSFFGSSYNEQF
TRBJ2-1	12	TRBV6-6	ASSNHEKSNEQF
TRBJ2-7	13	TRBV6-5	ASSYPRQGAYEQY
TRBJ1-1	11	TRBV25-1	ASSQGANTEAF
TRBJ1-1	13	TRBV7-2	ASSAGTGLNTEAF
TRBJ1-6	14	TRBV6-4	ASSEWWGEDNSPLH
TRBJ2-1	12	TRBV5-1	ASSSSGRPYEQF
TRBJ2-3	16	TRBV2	ASSALAGGLPRTDTQY
TRBJ2-2	16	TRBV5-1	ASSLSAGGLIATGELF
TRBJ1-2	12	TRBV5-1	ASSLVGFDYGYT
TRBJ2-1	14	TRBV27	ASAKNSGRAGSEQF
TRBJ1-1	12	TRBV7-8	ASSLWQMNTEAF
TRBJ2-6	13	TRBV5-1	ASSPTGDGANVLT
TRBJ1-5	13	TRBV6-5	ASRRGKGPNQPQH
TRBJ1-1	14	TRBV27	ASKGSLGFKNTEAF
TRBJ1-2	14	TRBV6-1	ASSEGGSGNNYGYT
TRBJ1-3	11	TRBV19	ASSNPAGNTIY
TRBJ1-1	11	TRBV19	ASRNQRDTEAF